This T cell receptor beta chain comes out of a study of cytomegalovirus exposure and HLA in healthy donors. The protocol was immunoSEQ multiplex PCR, while the TCRdb copy is restricted to in-frame clones and leaves out a portion. The repertoire has approximately 170,000 clones, approximately 81% of them found once; the top ten carry about 9.4%. Sequenced material: PBMCs. This TCR came from a man under 40 in good health and CMV-seropositive.

CDR3 sequence: CASGTWTGSDGVTEAFF. The CDR3 nucleotides read TGTGCTAGTGGTACCTGGACAGGGTCAGATGGTGTCACTGAAGCTTTCTTT. The chain combines TRBV12-5 with TRBJ1-1, with TRBD1 identical over 8 bases. CDR1 LGHNT and CDR2 FRNRAP come from the germline V gene. This CDR3 has 17 amino acids. The V segment lost 5 bases and the J segment 4 bases; nucleotides outside the gene matches: 15.